These T cell receptor beta chains were read from a single sample in a study of shared clonotypes between healthy human individuals. Sequencing used immunoSEQ multiplex PCR; TCRdb keeps in-frame clones, though not all of them. Seen here are hundreds of thousands of clones, less than 96% observed once, and the top ten hold 0.055% to 0.075%. Source material: naive CD4+ T cells sorted from blood. The receptor source for this set is a woman aged 25 to 45 in good health. Each CDR3 is given with its conserved first and last residue. The order of the fields is J gene, V gene, D gene, clone size, CDR3 DNA, CDR3 protein. A D gene is named only where the DNA matches it firmly. Clone size appears in some rows only: once, few, many, or a class for an expanded clone.

>TRBJ1-4|TRBV2|-|-
TGTGCCAGCAGTGAAACGGGGCCGACTAATGAAAAACTGTTTTTT
CASSETGPTNEKLFF
>TRBJ2-7|TRBV27|-|-
TGTGCCAGCAGTTCCGTAGGCGAGCAGTACTTC
CASSSVGEQYF
>TRBJ1-5|TRBV18|-|-
TGTGCCAGCTCAGGACAGACTTATAGCAATCAGCCCCAGCATTTT
CASSGQTYSNQPQHF
>TRBJ2-1|TRBV19|-|-
TGTGCCAGTAGTGACTACAATGAGCAGTTCTTC
CASSDYNEQFF
>TRBJ1-6|TRBV27|-|-
TGTGCCAGCAGTCCCCCGGGGATTCAACCTTCATCCCTCCACTTT
CASSPPGIQPSSLHF
>TRBJ2-3|TRBV10-3|TRBD1|-
TGTGCCATCAGTCCGAAACAGGGGGCGTTAAACACAGATACGCAGTATTTT
CAISPKQGALNTDTQYF
>TRBJ2-7|TRBV5-1|TRBD1|-
TGCGCCAGCAGCCGGGACAGGGCCTACGAGCAGTACTTC
CASSRDRAYEQYF
>TRBJ2-7|TRBV6-5|TRBD1|-
TGTGCCAGCAGTCCCGGACAGGGGACCTACGAGCAGTACTTC
CASSPGQGTYEQYF
>TRBJ2-7|TRBV15|-|-
TGTGCCACCAGCAGAGATAGGGCGGGAAACCCTCGGGGGGCGCAGTACTTC
CATSRDRAGNPRGAQYF
>TRBJ2-1|TRBV6-5|-|-
TGTGCCAGCAGTTACTCGGCCAGCGCCCACTACAATGAGCAGTTCTTC
CASSYSASAHYNEQFF
>TRBJ2-7|TRBV5-5|-|-
TGTGCCAGCAGCTATGGACCGTCCCAAGCGCAGTACTTC
CASSYGPSQAQYF
>TRBJ1-2|TRBV6-1|-|once
TGTGCCAGCAGTGAAGCGCTCCCAGGGCCCTATGGCTACACCTTC
CASSEALPGPYGYTF
>TRBJ1-5|TRBV19|-|-
TGTGCCAGTAGTATTGGAGGGAATCAGCCCCAGCATTTT
CASSIGGNQPQHF
>TRBJ2-4|TRBV15|TRBD2|-
TGTGCCACCAGCAGAGTCCTAGCGGGAGAGGCCAAAAACATTCAGTACTTC
CATSRVLAGEAKNIQYF
>TRBJ1-1|TRBV6-6|-|-
TGTGCCAGCAGAAGACGGGACTCAGAAGCTTTCTTT
CASRRRDSEAFF
>TRBJ1-4|TRBV7-9|TRBD1|-
TGTGCCAGCAGCCGACAGGGGGCTAATGAAAAACTGTTTTTT
CASSRQGANEKLFF
>TRBJ1-4|TRBV18|-|-
TGTGCCAGCTCACCCCAGTCCAGTGTGAGCCCTAATGAAAAACTGTTTTTT
CASSPQSSVSPNEKLFF
>TRBJ1-4|TRBV11-2|-|-
TGTGCCAGCAGCCCCCCTCTAACTAATGAAAAACTGTTTTTT
CASSPPLTNEKLFF